Reported below is one T cell receptor beta chain. Its antigen is currently unknown. With a J-beta primer mix and a sample-barcoded 5' primer, a second PCR ran about 7 to 12 cycles. Each CDR3 protein is one row after TCRdb ran MiXCR on the 5' RACE reads. Counted here are about 1.7 million distinct CDR3 sequences, about 30% occurring once; the ten biggest clones make up 7.7%. This specimen comes from a study of blood T cells in healthy people across ages. V was clipped by 0 bases and J by 0 bases, with 9 bases between them. The CDR3 has 15 residues. Germline values: CDR1 DFQATT, CDR2 SNEGSKA (reference sequence). The study's findings and limits: Expanded clonotype shifts may have been confounded, as the donors had an unknown CMV status. A roughly linear fall in TCR beta diversity per million T cells was seen with increasing age.

Sequencing was carried out using blood. This TCR was sampled from a woman under 40 in good health. This rearrangement joins TRBV20-1 to TRBJ1-3; D is uncertain. CDR3 residues: CSARDRVYSGNTIYF. CDR3 sequence (DNA): TGCAGTGCTAGAGATCGGGTGTACTCTGGAAACACCATATATTTT.